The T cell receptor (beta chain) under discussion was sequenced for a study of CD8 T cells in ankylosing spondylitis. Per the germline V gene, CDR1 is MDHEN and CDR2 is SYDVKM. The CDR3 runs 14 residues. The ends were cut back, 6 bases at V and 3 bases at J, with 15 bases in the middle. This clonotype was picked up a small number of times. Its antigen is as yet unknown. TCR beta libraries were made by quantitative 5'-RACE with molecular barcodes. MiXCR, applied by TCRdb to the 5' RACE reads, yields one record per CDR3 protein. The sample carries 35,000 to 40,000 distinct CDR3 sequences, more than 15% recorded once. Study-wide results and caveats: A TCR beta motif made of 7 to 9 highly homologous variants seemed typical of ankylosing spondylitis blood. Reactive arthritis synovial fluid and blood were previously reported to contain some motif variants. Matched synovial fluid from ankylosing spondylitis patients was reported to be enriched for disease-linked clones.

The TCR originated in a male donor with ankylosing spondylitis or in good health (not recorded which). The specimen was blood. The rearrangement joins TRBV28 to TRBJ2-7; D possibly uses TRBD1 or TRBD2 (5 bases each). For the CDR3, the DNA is TGTGCCAGCAGACTCCGGGACCCACTCTACGAGCAGTACTTC. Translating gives CASRLRDPLYEQYF.